Below are 11 T cell receptor beta chains sequenced from a single sample in a study of beta chain features in type 1 diabetes. Every isolated RNA sample was fully reverse transcribed, so sequencing captured expressed TCRB transcripts. Sequencing was performed with immunoSEQ multiplex PCR; in TCRdb, only in-frame clones are kept and a portion is missing. The sample records about 650,000 clones, around 12% being singletons. These receptors lack a known antigen. Study-wide findings and caveats: All four CD4+ subsets of Type 1 diabetes patients contained TCRB CDR3s that were moderately but significantly shorter.

The material sequenced was naive CD4+ T cells from blood. Receptor source: a man in his thirties or forties with type 1 diabetes.

The V and J genes are TRBV5-6 and TRBJ2-2, with D unresolved. V lost 4 bases, J lost 3 bases, and 7 bases lay in between. This CDR3 has 13 amino acids. Germline CDR1 and CDR2: SGHDT and YYEEEE. This chain's CDR3 is CASSLIDTGELFF. Written as DNA, the CDR3 is TGTGCCAGCAGCCTGATTGACACCGGGGAGCTGTTTTTT.

The J gene is TRBJ2-7, the V gene TRBV5-1; 10 nucleotides line up with TRBD2. Per germline, CDR1 SGHRS and CDR2 YFSETQ. V lost 3 bases to trimming and J lost 2 bases; unmatched junction nucleotides: 5. The CDR3 is 15 amino acids. CDR3 amino acids: CASSSGTSVTYEQYF. CDR3 nucleotides: TGCGCCAGCAGCTCAGGGACTAGCGTCACCTACGAGCAGTACTTC.

The chain links TRBV7-9 to TRBJ1-1, with 7 nucleotides matching TRBD1. V shed 5 bases and J 1 base; nucleotides not matched to a gene: 7. Germline assignment: CDR1 SEHNR and CDR2 FQNEAQ (reference sequence). CDR3 length: 15 residues. CDR3 region: CASSGNRGPNTEAFF. CDR3 coding DNA: TGTGCCAGCAGCGGAAACAGGGGCCCGAACACTGAAGCTTTCTTT.

This clone was seen a handful of times. The rearrangement joins TRBV5-4 to TRBJ1-6, with D uncertain. Per the germline V gene, CDR1 is SGHNT and CDR2 is YYREEE (reference sequence). V lost 0 bases, J lost 7 bases, and 11 bases lay in between. The CDR3 spans 15 residues. CDR3 bases: TGTGCCAGCAGCTTGGATCGCAGACCAAATTCACCCCTCCACTTT. This encodes CASSLDRRPNSPLHF.

This clone occurred a few times. CDR3 loop: CASSPGTGSTGELFF. As DNA, the CDR3 is TGTGCCAGCAGTCCCGGGACAGGGTCCACCGGGGAGCTGTTTTTT. The gene calls are TRBV6-6 and TRBJ2-2; TRBD1 matches 9 bases. The V gene's germline CDR1 is MNHNY and CDR2 SVGAGI (reference sequence). This CDR3 has 15 residues. V lost 5 bases, J lost 4 bases, and 5 bases stayed unmatched.

There are a few counts of this clone. The rearrangement uses TRBV4-3 and TRBJ1-4, with D possibly TRBD1 on 6 matching bases. This CDR3 region has 15 residues. The germline V gene encodes CDR1 LGHNA and CDR2 YSLEER. V was shortened by 4 bases and J by 4 bases, with 13 bases between the two germline ends. CDR3 loop: CASSPRTAYNEKLFF. In nucleotides, the CDR3 is TGCGCCAGCAGCCCCCGGACAGCATATAATGAAAAACTGTTTTTT.

The sample holds a few counts of this clone. V usage is TRBV7-2 and J usage is TRBJ1-2, with D unclear. Germline V gene sequence: CDR1 SGHTA, CDR2 FQGNSA. The CDR3 runs 13 residues. The V end lost 8 bases, the J end lost 2 bases, and 12 bases lay between the germline ends. In DNA form, the CDR3 reads TGTGCCAGCGGAACCGCACCGAACTATGGCTACACCTTC. This translates into CASGTAPNYGYTF.

This clone was seen more than once but under ten times. This rearrangement joins TRBV2 to TRBJ2-2, with 8 nucleotides matching TRBD1. Trimming removed 6 bases from V and 8 bases from J; junction bases left unmatched: 8. CDR1 and CDR2 (germline): SNHLY, FYNNEI. This CDR3 region has 14 residues. CDR3 bases: TGTGCCAGCAGATCCGGGACAGGCGTAGGGGAGCTGTTTTTT. As protein: CASRSGTGVGELFF.

The J gene is TRBJ2-2, the V gene TRBV1. TRBV1 is noted as a pseudogene. This CDR3 contains 17 residues. Written as DNA, the CDR3 is TGCACCAGCAGCCAAGCAAAGGGACCTGTGAACACCGGGGAGCTGTTTTTT. It codes for CTSSQAKGPVNTGELFF.

The chain is built from TRBV30 and TRBJ1-6, with 10 nucleotides matching TRBD1. The germline V gene has CDR1 GTSNPN and CDR2 SVGIG (reference sequence). This CDR3 has 13 amino acids. V lost 4 bases, J lost 15 bases, and 9 bases stayed unmatched. CDR3 protein: CAWTGTGALILHF. The CDR3 region has the DNA TGTGCCTGGACCGGGACAGGGGCTCTCATCCTCCACTTT.

The chain couples TRBV2 to TRBJ1-4, with no clear D. Trimming shortened V by 11 bases and J by 8 bases, and 15 bases separated the two germline ends. This CDR3 has 12 residues. Looked up from germline, CDR1 is SNHLY and CDR2 is FYNNEI. The DNA for the CDR3 is TGTGCCGGAAACGACGGCCCAGAAAAACTGTTTTTT. This encodes CAGNDGPEKLFF.